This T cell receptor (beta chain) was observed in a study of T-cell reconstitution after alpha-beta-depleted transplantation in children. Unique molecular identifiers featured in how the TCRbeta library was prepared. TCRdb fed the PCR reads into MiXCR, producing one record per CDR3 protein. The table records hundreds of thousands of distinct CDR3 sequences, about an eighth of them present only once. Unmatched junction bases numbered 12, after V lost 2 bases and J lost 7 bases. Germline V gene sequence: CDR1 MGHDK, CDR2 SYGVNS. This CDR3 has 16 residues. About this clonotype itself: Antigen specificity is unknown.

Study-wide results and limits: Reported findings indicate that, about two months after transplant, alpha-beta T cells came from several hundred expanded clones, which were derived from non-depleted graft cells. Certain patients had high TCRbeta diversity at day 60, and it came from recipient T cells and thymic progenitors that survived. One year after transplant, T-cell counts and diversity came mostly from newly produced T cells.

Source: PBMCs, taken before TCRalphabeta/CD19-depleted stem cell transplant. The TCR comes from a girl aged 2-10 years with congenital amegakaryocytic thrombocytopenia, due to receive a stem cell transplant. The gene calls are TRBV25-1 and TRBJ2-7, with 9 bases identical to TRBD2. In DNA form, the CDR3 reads TGTGCCAGCAGTGAACCAGGGAGCGGGAGGTCAGGGGAGCAGTACTTC. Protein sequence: CASSEPGSGRSGEQYF.